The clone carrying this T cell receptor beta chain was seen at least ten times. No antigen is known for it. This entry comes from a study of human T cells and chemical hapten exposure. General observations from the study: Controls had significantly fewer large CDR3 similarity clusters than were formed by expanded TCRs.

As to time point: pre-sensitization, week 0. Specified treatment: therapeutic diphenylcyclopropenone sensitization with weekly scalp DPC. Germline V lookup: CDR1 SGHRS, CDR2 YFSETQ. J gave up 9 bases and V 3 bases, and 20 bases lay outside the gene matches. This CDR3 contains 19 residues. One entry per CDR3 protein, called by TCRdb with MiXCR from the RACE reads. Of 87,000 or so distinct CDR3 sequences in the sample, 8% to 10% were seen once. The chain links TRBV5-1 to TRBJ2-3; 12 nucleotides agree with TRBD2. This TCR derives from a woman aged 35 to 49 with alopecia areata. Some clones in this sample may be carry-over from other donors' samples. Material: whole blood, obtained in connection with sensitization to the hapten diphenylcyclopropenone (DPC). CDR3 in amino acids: CASSSDGLAGINQRETQYF. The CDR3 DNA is TGCGCCAGCAGCTCGGATGGACTAGCGGGGATCAATCAGCGGGAAACGCAGTATTTT.